This T cell receptor (beta chain) emerged from a study of Graves' ophthalmopathy and Graves' hyperthyroidism. CDR3 length: 15 residues. The germline gives CDR1 SEHNR, CDR2 FQNEAQ (reference sequence). The V gene end was trimmed by 5 bases and the J gene end by 5 bases; junction bases not matched to a gene: 11. This clonotype was seen at least ten times. The study amplified TCR beta CDR3 regions using RNA transcripts. RT-PCR was first run with HTBI primers, then multiplex PCR in a second round. One entry per CDR3 protein results from TCRdb running MiXCR on the multiplex PCR reads. The repertoire includes about 400,000 distinct CDR3 sequences, around 17% of them detected once, and around 1.5% sits in the top ten. Sampling 10 ml of fresh peripheral blood provided the PBMCs.

The V and J genes are TRBV7-9 and TRBJ1-1, with 7 nucleotides matching TRBD1. This clonotype was sampled from a woman aged 18-30 years with Graves' ophthalmopathy. The sequenced material came from peripheral blood. The CDR3 spells CASSSYRGPNTEAFF. The CDR3 DNA reads TGTGCCAGCAGCAGCTACAGGGGACCAAATACTGAAGCTTTCTTT.